This T cell receptor beta chain was documented in a study of T cells in localized non-small cell lung cancer. The germline V gene has CDR1 KGHSH and CDR2 LQKENI. V lost 8 bases and J lost 0, with 14 bases in between. The CDR3 runs 15 residues. Whole-study results and caveats: Turning up in adjacent lung were a median approximately 57 of the top 100 tumor clones. There was higher T cell clonality in uninvolved adjacent lung than in tumor, and it was highest there. A denser population of T cells in blood accompanied longer overall survival.

This clone has a single count. Antigen specificity is unknown. Some clones are missing from TCRdb's copy, which holds only in-frame ones; the method was immunoSEQ multiplex PCR. The sample lists 72,000 or so clones, approximately 85% occurring once. The chain recombines TRBV18 with TRBJ1-5; D gene ambiguous. This TCR was recovered from a female donor over 55 with stage I lung adenocarcinoma. The sequencing used peripheral blood, collected before any cancer treatment. The CDR3 sequence: CASQAGETSNQPQHF. In DNA, the CDR3 is TGTGCCAGCCAGGCCGGGGAGACTAGCAATCAGCCCCAGCATTTT.